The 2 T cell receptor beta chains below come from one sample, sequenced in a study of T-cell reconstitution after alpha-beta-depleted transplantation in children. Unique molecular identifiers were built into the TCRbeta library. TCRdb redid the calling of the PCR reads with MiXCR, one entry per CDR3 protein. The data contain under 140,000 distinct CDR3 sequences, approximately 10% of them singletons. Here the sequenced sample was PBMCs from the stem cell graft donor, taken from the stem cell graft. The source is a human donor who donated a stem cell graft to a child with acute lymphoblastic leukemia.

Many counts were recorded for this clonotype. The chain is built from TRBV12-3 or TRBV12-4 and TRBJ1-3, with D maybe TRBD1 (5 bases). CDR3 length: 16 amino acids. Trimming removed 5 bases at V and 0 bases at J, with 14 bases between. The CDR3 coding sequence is TGTGCCAGCAGTCCTCACGACAGCGGCTCTGGAAACACCATATATTTT. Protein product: CASSPHDSGSGNTIYF.

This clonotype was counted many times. The CDR3 loop is CASTRLGFISSNSPLHF. CDR3 in DNA: TGTGCCAGCACCCGCCTCGGGTTCATATCTAGTAATTCACCCCTCCACTTT. V usage is TRBV12-3 or TRBV12-4 and J usage is TRBJ1-6; D is unresolved. This CDR3 has 17 amino acids. The ends were cut back, 7 bases at V and 6 bases at J, with 22 bases in the middle.